The 3 T cell receptor beta chains in this list originate from one sample, sequenced in a study of cytomegalovirus exposure and HLA in healthy donors. The PCR contained 60 Vbeta and 13 Jbeta primers. Profiling relied on immunoSEQ multiplex PCR, and the TCRdb table lists in-frame clones only, not all of them. Of more than 100,000 clones listed, roughly 71% are singletons. The sample comprised PBMCs. The receptors come from a woman aged 50 to 60 in good health and CMV-seropositive.

This chain connects TRBV18 to TRBJ1-5, with 10 positions matching TRBD1. The germline V gene has CDR1 KGHSH and CDR2 LQKENI. The V segment lost 3 bases and the J segment 2 bases; nucleotides outside the gene matches: 1. There are 15 residues in the CDR3. The CDR3 loop is CASSPGQGGNQPQHF. The CDR3 DNA is TGTGCCAGCTCACCCGGACAGGGGGGCAATCAGCCCCAGCATTTT.

The sample holds a few counts of this clone. The chain is built from TRBV5-1 and TRBJ2-1, with D possibly TRBD1 on 6 matching bases. The CDR3 has 16 amino acids. Germline CDR1 reads SGHRS; CDR2 reads YFSETQ. With 3 bases removed from V and 0 bases from J, the gap between germline ends came to 13 bases. CDR3 DNA sequence: TGCGCCAGCAGCTACAGGGCTTCCAGCTCCTACAATGAGCAGTTCTTC. Translated: CASSYRASSSYNEQFF. The variable domain in full, with the rest retrieved from reference TRBV5-1 and TRBJ2-1, is KAGVTQTPRYLIKTRGQQVTLSCSPISGHRSVSWYQQTPGQGLQFLFEYFSETQRNKGNFPGRFSGRQFSNSRSEMNVSTLELGDSALYLCASSYRASSSYNEQFFGPGTRLTVL.

This clone was recorded only once. J is TRBJ2-3 and V is TRBV5-1, with a weak D call TRBD1 (6 bases). The germline V gene has CDR1 SGHRS and CDR2 YFSETQ. The CDR3 sequence is 15 residues long. V shed 4 bases and J shed 0 bases, with 12 bases lying between them. The CDR3 region has the DNA TGCGCCAGCAGCCTGTCCGGGACAAGCACAGATACGCAGTATTTT. Amino acids: CASSLSGTSTDTQYF.